These T cell receptor beta chains were read from a single sample in a study of blood T cell repertoires in COVID-19. The protocol was immunoSEQ multiplex PCR, while the TCRdb copy is restricted to in-frame clones and leaves out a portion. The sample lists some 180,000 clones; approximately 85% were seen once. Sequencing was done on a sample of PBMCs or T cells enriched from blood (not recorded which). The receptors were sampled from a middle-aged man who had recovered from COVID-19. Each CDR3 is given with its conserved first and last residue. D genes are given only for firm matches. Some rows mark clone size as missing; the rest say once, few, many or name a class of expanded clone.

D,size,V,J,CDR3,DNA
TRBD1,few,TRBV10-2,TRBJ2-7,CASSEPSGGAYEQYF,TGCGCCAGCAGTGAGCCCTCAGGGGGAGCCTACGAGCAGTACTTC
NA,NA,TRBV5-1,TRBJ2-1,CASSLVGQRGSYNEQFF,TGCGCCAGCAGCTTGGTAGGGCAGAGAGGGTCCTACAATGAGCAGTTCTTC
NA,NA,TRBV7-6,TRBJ1-6,CASSTGQNSPLHF,TGTGCCAGCAGCACCGGACAGAATTCACCCCTCCACTTT
NA,NA,TRBV13,TRBJ2-3,CASSLLADTQYF,TGTGCCAGCAGCTTACTTGCAGATACGCAGTATTTT
NA,once,TRBV6-4,TRBJ2-5,CASSATGQETQYF,TGTGCCAGCAGTGCGACAGGACAAGAGACCCAGTACTTC
NA,few,TRBV3-1/TRBV3-2,TRBJ2-7,CASSQGGRGPPYEQYF,TGTGCCAGCAGCCAAGGAGGCAGAGGCCCACCCTACGAGCAGTACTTC
NA,NA,TRBV5-6,TRBJ2-7,CASSSGQFSYEQYF,TGTGCCAGCAGCTCTGGACAGTTCTCCTACGAGCAGTACTTC
NA,few,TRBV6-6,TRBJ1-4,CASSPGGVDEKLFF,TGTGCCAGCAGCCCCGGAGGGGTGGATGAAAAACTGTTTTTT
TRBD1,once,TRBV11-3,TRBJ2-3,CASSLEGQATQYF,TGTGCCAGCAGCTTAGAGGGACAGGCTACGCAGTATTTT
TRBD1,NA,TRBV19,TRBJ1-5,CASSPDRGWEPQHF,TGTGCCAGTAGCCCAGACAGGGGTTGGGAGCCCCAGCATTTT
TRBD1,once,TRBV7-2,TRBJ1-2,CASSLVGTGSRGYTF,TGTGCCAGCAGCTTAGTAGGGACAGGGTCTCGCGGCTACACCTTC
NA,few,TRBV6-5,TRBJ1-5,CASSSTGPGNQPQHF,TGTGCCAGCAGTTCAACAGGGCCAGGCAATCAGCCCCAGCATTTT
TRBD1,few,TRBV7-9,TRBJ2-7,CASKGPRDRDREQYF,TGTGCCAGCAAGGGTCCCCGGGACAGGGATCGCGAGCAGTACTTC
TRBD2,NA,TRBV9,TRBJ2-3,CASTRNPSGRTDTQYF,TGTGCCAGTACCCGTAATCCTAGCGGACGCACAGATACGCAGTATTTT
NA,NA,TRBV5-1,TRBJ1-3,CASSSRTDSGNTIYF,TGCGCCAGCAGCTCCAGGACAGACTCTGGAAACACCATATATTTT